The 18 T cell receptor beta chains given below trace back to one sample, sequenced in a study of CD8 T cells in Susac syndrome. Reverse transcription of about 0.5 to 1 ug RNA was performed with random hexamers. TCRdb re-called the immunoSEQ multiplex PCR reads with MiXCR, one entry per CDR3 protein. The repertoire holds around 170,000 distinct CDR3 sequences, roughly 94% seen once, with around 0.11% in the top ten. The sample consisted of CD4+ T cells from PBMCs. All receptors derive from a human donor with Susac syndrome.

The J gene is TRBJ2-3, the V gene TRBV27; D is perhaps TRBD2 (7 bases). V was pared by 5 bases and J by 1 base, with 22 bases between. The germline V gene has CDR1 MNHEY and CDR2 SMNVEV (reference sequence). The CDR3 spans 18 residues. The CDR3 spells CASSPGRKGGHGTDTQYF. As DNA, the CDR3 is TGTGCCAGCAGTCCCGGGAGGAAGGGGGGCCATGGCACAGATACGCAGTATTTT.

For the CDR3, the DNA is TGTGCCAGCAGTGCTGAAGAGACCCAGTACTTC. Its translation is CASSAEETQYF. The chain joins TRBV2 to TRBJ2-5; D unresolved. Germline V gene sequence: CDR1 SNHLY, CDR2 FYNNEI. The ends were cut back, 4 bases at V and 3 bases at J, with 3 bases in the middle. The CDR3 extends over 11 amino acids.

The chain has TRBV7-3 and TRBJ2-4; 16 bases line up with TRBD2. After removal of 5 bases from V and 6 bases from J, the junction contained 7 bases not matched to a gene. CDR3 length: 17 amino acids. CDR1 is SGHTA, CDR2 FQGTGA, per germline. CDR3 region: CASSPTGTSGGANIQYF. Written as DNA, the CDR3 is TGTGCCAGCAGCCCTACCGGGACTAGCGGGGGGGCAAACATTCAGTACTTC.

The chain joins TRBV2 to TRBJ2-3, with D uncertain. The CDR3 runs 15 residues. The germline V gene has CDR1 SNHLY and CDR2 FYNNEI. V shed 6 bases and J shed 5 bases, with 18 bases lying between them. CDR3 nucleotides: TGTGCCAGCAGCCTGTTCGGGCCCATCCAAGATACGCAGTATTTT. This codes for CASSLFGPIQDTQYF.

CDR3 loop: CASSDTIYEQYF. The CDR3 nucleotides read TGTGCCAGCAGTGACACCATCTACGAGCAGTACTTC. The rearrangement joins TRBV6-1 to TRBJ2-7; unclear D gene. The CDR3 runs 12 residues. The V gene lost 3 bases and the J gene lost 3 bases, with 6 bases spanning the gap. Per the germline V gene, CDR1 is MNHNS and CDR2 is SASEGT.

Written as DNA, the CDR3 is TGTGCCAGCAGCCTCCTCCGGGAAGGAGAGACCCAGTACTTC. Residues: CASSLLREGETQYF. The rearrangement links TRBV4-2 to TRBJ2-5; D is perhaps TRBD2 (5 bases). V lost 4 bases and J 4 bases, leaving 13 bases between the germline ends. This CDR3 region has 14 residues. Per germline, CDR1 LGHNA and CDR2 YNFKEQ.

This chain uses TRBV20-1 with TRBJ1-6; TRBD1 aligns across 9 bases. Germline V lookup: CDR1 DFQATT, CDR2 SNEGSKA (reference sequence). The ends lost 1 base at V and 10 bases at J; junction bases unmatched: 11. CDR3 length equals 16 residues. CDR3 coding DNA: TGCAGTGCTAGAGCAGGGACAGGGCTTGGGTTCTCACCCCTCCACTTT. Translated: CSARAGTGLGFSPLHF.

The rearrangement links TRBV27 to TRBJ1-6; no clear D gene. This CDR3 region has 15 residues. CDR1 and CDR2 (germline): MNHEY, SMNVEV (reference sequence). V was shortened by 6 bases and J by 0 bases, with 9 bases between the two germline ends. The CDR3 DNA is TGTGCCAGCAGGGACGGGAGCTCCTATAATTCACCCCTCCACTTT. This translates into CASRDGSSYNSPLHF.

The rearrangement uses TRBV5-1 and TRBJ1-1, with D unresolved. Trimming shortened V by 0 bases and J by 9 bases, and 18 bases separated the two germline ends. The CDR3 contains 15 residues. Per germline, CDR1 SGHRS and CDR2 YFSETQ. The CDR3 loop reads CASSLELPGRIQAFF. CDR3 nucleotide sequence: TGCGCCAGCAGCTTGGAACTACCCGGTCGGATTCAAGCTTTCTTT.

The chain uses TRBV21-1 and TRBJ2-3; the table's D gene call, TRBD1, was not cross checked with the DNA. TRBV21-1 counts as a pseudogene. This CDR3 is 15 amino acids long. The CDR3 DNA follows: TGTGCCAGCAGCCTGCCGGCCCGGTACCCAGATACGCAGTATTTT. Translation: CASSLPARYPDTQYF.

The V call is TRBV20-1, the J call TRBJ2-3; tentative D call: TRBD1 (6 bases). Per germline, CDR1 DFQATT and CDR2 SNEGSKA (reference sequence). The CDR3 has 12 residues. V was shortened by 6 bases and J by 1 base, with 8 bases between the two germline ends. The CDR3: CSAHRGTDTQYF. Written as DNA, the CDR3 is TGCAGTGCCCACAGGGGCACAGATACGCAGTATTTT.

The rearrangement joins TRBV12-3 or TRBV12-4 to TRBJ1-1, with a weak D call TRBD1 (6 bases). V lost 4 bases, J lost 0 bases, and 9 bases lay in between. The length of the CDR3 is 14 residues. The CDR3, as DNA: TGTGCCAGCAGTTCCGGGGACATGAACACTGAAGCTTTCTTT. Translated, it gives CASSSGDMNTEAFF.

The genes are TRBV7-2 and TRBJ2-4; TRBD2 aligns across 11 bases. After removal of 5 bases from V and 0 bases from J, the junction contained 3 bases not matched to a gene. Germline V gene data show CDR1 as SGHTA and CDR2 as FQGNSA. This CDR3 contains 16 residues. CDR3 in DNA: TGTGCCAGCAGCCAGACTAGCGGGGTAGCCAAAAACATTCAGTACTTC. Translated: CASSQTSGVAKNIQYF.

The rearrangement uses TRBV5-1 and TRBJ1-2; the match to TRBD1 covers 7 bases. The V and J ends lost 4 bases and 1 base, in that order; junction bases with no gene match: 7. Per the germline V gene, CDR1 is SGHRS and CDR2 is YFSETQ. This CDR3 has 15 amino acids. CDR3 in DNA: TGCGCCAGCAGCCGGGGACAGTCACTTAACTATGGCTACACCTTC. Translation gives CASSRGQSLNYGYTF.

This chain links TRBV7-2 with TRBJ2-3, with 7 bases lining up with TRBD2. Germline CDR1 is SGHTA and CDR2 is FQGNSA. CDR3 size: 14 residues. Unmatched junction bases numbered 6, after V lost 3 bases and J lost 6 bases. In DNA, the CDR3 is TGTGCCAGCAGCTTTGGGTCGCGGGAGGATACGCAGTATTTT. Translating it yields CASSFGSREDTQYF.

This clonotype came up a few times. The V and J genes are TRBV4-1 and TRBJ1-4; 7 bases agree with TRBD1. Trimming cost V 0 bases and J 8 bases; bases outside gene matches: 9. In germline, CDR1 is MGHRA, CDR2 YSYEKL. The CDR3 runs to 16 residues. CDR3 DNA sequence: TGCGCCAGCAGCCAAGAGGGCAAGGGGGCAGTGGAAAAACTGTTTTTT. Amino acid sequence: CASSQEGKGAVEKLFF.

The J gene is TRBJ1-1, the V gene TRBV19; D gene ambiguous. V was cut by 5 bases and J by 1 base, with 8 bases left in between. There are 13 residues in the CDR3. The germline V gene has CDR1 LNHDA and CDR2 SQIVND (reference sequence). The CDR3 nucleotides read TGTGCCAGTAGTGCCTACAGGAACACTGAAGCTTTCTTT. It yields the protein CASSAYRNTEAFF.

The rearrangement joins TRBV4-3 to TRBJ2-1; D is undetermined. This CDR3 comprises 14 residues. In germline, CDR1 is LGHNA, CDR2 YSLEER. V lost 1 base, J lost 5 bases, and 9 bases lay in between. The CDR3 coding sequence is TGCGCCAGCAGCCAAGGACTGCGTAACAATGAGCAGTTCTTC. Protein product: CASSQGLRNNEQFF.